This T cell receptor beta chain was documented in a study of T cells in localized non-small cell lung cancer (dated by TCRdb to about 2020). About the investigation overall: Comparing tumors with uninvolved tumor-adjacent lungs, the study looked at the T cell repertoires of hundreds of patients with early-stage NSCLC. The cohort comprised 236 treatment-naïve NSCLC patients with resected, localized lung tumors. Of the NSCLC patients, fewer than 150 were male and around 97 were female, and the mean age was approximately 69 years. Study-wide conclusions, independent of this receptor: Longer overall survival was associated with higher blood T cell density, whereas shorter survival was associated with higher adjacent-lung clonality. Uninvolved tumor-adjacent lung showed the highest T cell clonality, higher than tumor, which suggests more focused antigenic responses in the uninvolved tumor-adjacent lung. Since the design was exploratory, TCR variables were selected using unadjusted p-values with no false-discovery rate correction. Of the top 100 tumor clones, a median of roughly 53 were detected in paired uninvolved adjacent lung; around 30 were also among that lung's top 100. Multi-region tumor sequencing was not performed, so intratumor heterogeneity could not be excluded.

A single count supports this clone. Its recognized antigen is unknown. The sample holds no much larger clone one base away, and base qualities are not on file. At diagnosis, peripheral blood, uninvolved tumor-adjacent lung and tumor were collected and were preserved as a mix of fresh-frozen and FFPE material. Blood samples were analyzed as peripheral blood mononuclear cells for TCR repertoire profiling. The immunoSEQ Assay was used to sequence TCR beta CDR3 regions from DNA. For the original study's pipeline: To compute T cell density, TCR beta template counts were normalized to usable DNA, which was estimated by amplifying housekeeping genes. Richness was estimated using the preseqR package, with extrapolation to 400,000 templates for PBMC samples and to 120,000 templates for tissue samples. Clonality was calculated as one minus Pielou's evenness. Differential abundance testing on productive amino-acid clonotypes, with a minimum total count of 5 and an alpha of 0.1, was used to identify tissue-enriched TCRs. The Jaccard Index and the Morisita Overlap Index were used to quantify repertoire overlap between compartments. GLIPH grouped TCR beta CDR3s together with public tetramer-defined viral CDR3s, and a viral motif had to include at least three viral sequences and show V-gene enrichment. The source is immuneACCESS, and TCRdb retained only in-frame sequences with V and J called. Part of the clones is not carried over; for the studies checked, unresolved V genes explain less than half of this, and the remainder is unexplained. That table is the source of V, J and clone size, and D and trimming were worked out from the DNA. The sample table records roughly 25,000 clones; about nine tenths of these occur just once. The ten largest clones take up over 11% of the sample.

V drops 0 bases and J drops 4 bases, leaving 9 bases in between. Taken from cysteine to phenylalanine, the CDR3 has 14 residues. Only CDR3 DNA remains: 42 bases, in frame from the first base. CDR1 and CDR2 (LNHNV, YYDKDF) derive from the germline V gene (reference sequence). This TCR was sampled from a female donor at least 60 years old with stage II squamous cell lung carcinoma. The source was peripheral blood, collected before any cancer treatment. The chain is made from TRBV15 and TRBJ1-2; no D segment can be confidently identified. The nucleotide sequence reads TGTGCCACCAGCAGAGATTTTAATATCTATGGCTACACCTTC. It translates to CATSRDFNIYGYTF.